The T cell receptor (beta chain) under discussion was sequenced for a study of blood T cell repertoires in COVID-19. The table came from immunoSEQ multiplex PCR; TCRdb's copy has only in-frame clones and leaves some out. Of around 170,000 clones listed, about 80% are singletons. Per germline, CDR1 SGHRS and CDR2 YFSETQ. V was trimmed by 1 base and J by 0 bases, leaving 6 bases between them. The CDR3 length is 14 residues. The V and J genes are TRBV5-1 and TRBJ2-3, with D maybe TRBD1 (5 bases). The sample taken for sequencing was PBMCs or T cells enriched from blood (not recorded which). This TCR was recovered from a man aged 60 to 69 who had been exposed to COVID-19. The chain's CDR3 is CASSLQGSTDTQYF. In nucleotides, the CDR3 is TGCGCCAGCAGCTTGCAGGGAAGCACAGATACGCAGTATTTT.